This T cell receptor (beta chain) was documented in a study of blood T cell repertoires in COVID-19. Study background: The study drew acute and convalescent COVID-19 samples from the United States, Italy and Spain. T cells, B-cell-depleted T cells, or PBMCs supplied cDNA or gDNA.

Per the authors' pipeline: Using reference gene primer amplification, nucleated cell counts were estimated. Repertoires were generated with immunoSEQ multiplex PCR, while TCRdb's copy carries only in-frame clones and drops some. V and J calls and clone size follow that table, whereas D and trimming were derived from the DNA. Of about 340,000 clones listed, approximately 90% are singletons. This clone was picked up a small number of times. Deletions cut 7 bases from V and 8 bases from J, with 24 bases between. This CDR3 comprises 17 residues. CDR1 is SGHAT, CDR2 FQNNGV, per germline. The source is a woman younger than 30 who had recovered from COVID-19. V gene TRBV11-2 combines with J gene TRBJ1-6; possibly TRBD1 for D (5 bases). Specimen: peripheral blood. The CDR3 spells CASNLLPSGFPHSPLHF. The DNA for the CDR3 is TGTGCCAGCAACCTTCTCCCCTCAGGGTTCCCCCATTCACCCCTCCACTTT.